This is a list of T cell receptor beta chains from one sample in a study of fetal regulatory T cell absence and autoimmunity. Sequencing was performed with immunoSEQ multiplex PCR; in TCRdb, only in-frame clones are kept and a portion is missing. The repertoire holds about 43,000 clones, with about 86% as singletons. The sequenced sample consisted of cord blood. Receptors were obtained from a newborn boy with IPEX syndrome. Each CDR3 is given with its conserved first and last residue. A D gene is named only where the DNA matches it firmly. Expanded clones are given a class, and other clones once, few, many or no size at all.

v_call: TRBV18; d_call: .; j_call: TRBJ1-1; clone_size: .; cdr3_aa: CASSLGNTEAFF; cdr3_nt: TGTGCCAGCTCACTGGGGAACACTGAAGCTTTCTTT
v_call: TRBV6-5; d_call: .; j_call: TRBJ1-1; clone_size: .; cdr3_aa: CASSYSRRNTEAFF; cdr3_nt: TGTGCCAGCAGTTACTCGAGGAGGAACACTGAAGCTTTCTTT
v_call: TRBV4-1; d_call: .; j_call: TRBJ1-2; clone_size: .; cdr3_aa: CASSPPTLTRYGYTF; cdr3_nt: TGCGCCAGCAGCCCACCCACCTTGACACGCTATGGCTACACCTTC
v_call: TRBV30; d_call: .; j_call: TRBJ1-1; clone_size: .; cdr3_aa: CAWSVLNTEAFF; cdr3_nt: TGTGCCTGGAGTGTGCTCAACACTGAAGCTTTCTTT
v_call: TRBV6-1; d_call: TRBD2; j_call: TRBJ2-5; clone_size: .; cdr3_aa: CASSGLAGGGETQYF; cdr3_nt: TGTGCCAGCAGTGGGTTAGCGGGAGGCGGCGAGACCCAGTACTTC
v_call: TRBV10-2; d_call: TRBD2; j_call: TRBJ2-1; clone_size: .; cdr3_aa: CASNGLAESYNEQFF; cdr3_nt: TGCGCCAGCAACGGGCTAGCGGAATCCTACAATGAGCAGTTCTTC
v_call: TRBV21-1; d_call: .; j_call: TRBJ2-7; clone_size: .; cdr3_aa: CASSKVTGSSYEQYF; cdr3_nt: TGTGCCAGCAGCAAAGTTACAGGGAGCTCCTACGAGCAGTACTTC
v_call: TRBV13; d_call: TRBD1; j_call: TRBJ2-2; clone_size: .; cdr3_aa: CASSLGAGGTGELFF; cdr3_nt: TGTGCCAGCAGCTTAGGGGCAGGGGGAACCGGGGAGCTGTTTTTT
v_call: TRBV5-1; d_call: TRBD1; j_call: TRBJ1-2; clone_size: .; cdr3_aa: CASSLAVWDRGQGYTF; cdr3_nt: TGCGCCAGCAGCTTGGCCGTATGGGACAGGGGGCAGGGCTACACCTTC
v_call: TRBV18; d_call: .; j_call: TRBJ1-2; clone_size: .; cdr3_aa: CASSPGMEGYTF; cdr3_nt: TGTGCCAGCTCCCCAGGGATGGAGGGCTACACCTTC
v_call: TRBV4-2; d_call: TRBD2; j_call: TRBJ2-1; clone_size: .; cdr3_aa: CASSRLAGGYNEQFF; cdr3_nt: TGTGCCAGCAGCCGCCTAGCGGGAGGGTACAATGAGCAGTTCTTC
v_call: TRBV5-1; d_call: .; j_call: TRBJ2-7; clone_size: .; cdr3_aa: CASSPRTGSYEQYF; cdr3_nt: TGCGCCAGCAGCCCCCGGACGGGGTCCTACGAGCAGTACTTC
v_call: TRBV6-5; d_call: .; j_call: TRBJ2-1; clone_size: .; cdr3_aa: CASSGSGNEQFF; cdr3_nt: TGTGCCAGCAGTGGTAGCGGCAATGAGCAGTTCTTC
v_call: TRBV14; d_call: TRBD1; j_call: TRBJ2-7; clone_size: .; cdr3_aa: CASSHRKQGTPGYEQYF; cdr3_nt: TGTGCCAGCAGCCATAGGAAACAGGGGACCCCCGGCTACGAGCAGTACTTC
v_call: TRBV5-8; d_call: TRBD1; j_call: TRBJ2-5; clone_size: .; cdr3_aa: CASSSRTGEETQYF; cdr3_nt: TGTGCCAGCAGCTCCAGGACAGGGGAGGAGACCCAGTACTTC
v_call: TRBV19; d_call: .; j_call: TRBJ1-6; clone_size: .; cdr3_aa: CASSIGQLSNNSPLHF; cdr3_nt: TGTGCCAGTAGTATAGGGCAGCTATCTAATAATTCACCCCTCCACTTT
v_call: TRBV9; d_call: TRBD2; j_call: TRBJ2-7; clone_size: .; cdr3_aa: CASSHGTSGYEQYF; cdr3_nt: TGTGCCAGCAGCCACGGGACTAGTGGGTACGAGCAGTACTTC
v_call: TRBV10-3; d_call: .; j_call: TRBJ1-2; clone_size: .; cdr3_aa: CAISEGVTGNYGYTF; cdr3_nt: TGTGCCATCAGTGAGGGGGTTACAGGGAACTATGGCTACACCTTC
v_call: TRBV9; d_call: TRBD2; j_call: TRBJ2-3; clone_size: .; cdr3_aa: CASSVDLAGVTDTQYF; cdr3_nt: TGTGCCAGCAGCGTAGATCTAGCGGGGGTCACAGATACGCAGTATTTT
v_call: TRBV4-2; d_call: .; j_call: TRBJ2-5; clone_size: .; cdr3_aa: CASSQSRGRTETQYF; cdr3_nt: TGTGCCAGCAGCCAATCACGTGGGAGGACAGAGACCCAGTACTTC
v_call: TRBV11-2; d_call: TRBD1; j_call: TRBJ2-7; clone_size: .; cdr3_aa: CASSSGTGTYEQYF; cdr3_nt: TGTGCCAGCAGCTCGGGGACAGGGACCTACGAGCAGTACTTC
v_call: TRBV7-9; d_call: .; j_call: TRBJ2-5; clone_size: .; cdr3_aa: CASSLRRAAIQETQYF; cdr3_nt: TGTGCCAGCAGCTTAAGGAGGGCGGCCATACAAGAGACCCAGTACTTC
v_call: TRBV19; d_call: TRBD2; j_call: TRBJ2-5; clone_size: .; cdr3_aa: CASSRIAGDQETQYF; cdr3_nt: TGTGCCAGTAGCCGGATAGCGGGAGACCAAGAGACCCAGTACTTC
v_call: TRBV7-8; d_call: .; j_call: TRBJ1-1; clone_size: .; cdr3_aa: CASSLSLNTEAFF; cdr3_nt: TGTGCCAGCAGCCTATCATTGAACACTGAAGCTTTCTTT
v_call: TRBV29-1; d_call: .; j_call: TRBJ1-4; clone_size: few; cdr3_aa: CSVGTANEKLFF; cdr3_nt: TGCAGCGTTGGGACAGCTAATGAAAAACTGTTTTTT
v_call: TRBV4-3; d_call: .; j_call: TRBJ2-4; clone_size: .; cdr3_aa: CASSQVRGAAKNIQYF; cdr3_nt: TGCGCCAGCAGCCAAGTCCGGGGGGCAGCCAAAAACATTCAGTACTTC
v_call: TRBV14; d_call: .; j_call: TRBJ1-5; clone_size: few; cdr3_aa: CASSQDLGQPQHF; cdr3_nt: TGTGCCAGCAGCCAAGATCTCGGTCAGCCCCAGCATTTT
v_call: TRBV27; d_call: .; j_call: TRBJ2-2; clone_size: .; cdr3_aa: CASSLQGNTGELFF; cdr3_nt: TGTGCCAGCAGTTTACAGGGAAACACCGGGGAGCTGTTTTTT
v_call: TRBV5-5; d_call: .; j_call: TRBJ1-2; clone_size: .; cdr3_aa: CASSFQRAASPNYGYTF; cdr3_nt: TGTGCCAGCAGCTTTCAACGGGCAGCAAGCCCTAACTATGGCTACACCTTC
v_call: TRBV19; d_call: .; j_call: TRBJ1-1; clone_size: .; cdr3_aa: CASTQLQGYTEAFF; cdr3_nt: TGTGCCAGTACCCAGCTCCAGGGGTACACTGAAGCTTTCTTT
v_call: TRBV6-5; d_call: TRBD1; j_call: TRBJ2-7; clone_size: .; cdr3_aa: CASSRGQGEQYF; cdr3_nt: TGTGCCAGCAGTAGGGGACAGGGCGAGCAGTACTTC
v_call: TRBV6-1; d_call: .; j_call: TRBJ2-1; clone_size: .; cdr3_aa: CASSDGTDSYNEQFF; cdr3_nt: TGTGCCAGCAGTGATGGGACGGACTCCTACAATGAGCAGTTCTTC
v_call: TRBV12-5; d_call: TRBD2; j_call: TRBJ2-2; clone_size: .; cdr3_aa: CASGKRLAGFTGELFF; cdr3_nt: TGTGCTAGTGGGAAACGACTAGCGGGGTTCACCGGGGAGCTGTTTTTT
v_call: TRBV2; d_call: .; j_call: TRBJ1-2; clone_size: few; cdr3_aa: CASSDRLYGYTF; cdr3_nt: TGTGCCAGCAGTGACAGGCTCTATGGCTACACCTTC
v_call: TRBV13; d_call: TRBD2; j_call: TRBJ2-1; clone_size: .; cdr3_aa: CASSPGLGIGNEQFF; cdr3_nt: TGTGCCAGCAGCCCCGGACTAGGGATCGGCAATGAGCAGTTCTTC
v_call: TRBV19; d_call: .; j_call: TRBJ2-7; clone_size: once; cdr3_aa: CASRGGNPYEQYF; cdr3_nt: TGTGCCAGTAGGGGGGGAAATCCCTACGAGCAGTACTTC
v_call: TRBV27; d_call: .; j_call: TRBJ2-5; clone_size: .; cdr3_aa: CASSLTRQETQYF; cdr3_nt: TGTGCCAGCAGTTTAACGCGGCAAGAGACCCAGTACTTC
v_call: TRBV9; d_call: .; j_call: TRBJ2-1; clone_size: .; cdr3_aa: CASSVDPPSGRHNEQFF; cdr3_nt: TGTGCCAGCAGCGTAGATCCCCCCTCGGGACGACACAATGAGCAGTTCTTC